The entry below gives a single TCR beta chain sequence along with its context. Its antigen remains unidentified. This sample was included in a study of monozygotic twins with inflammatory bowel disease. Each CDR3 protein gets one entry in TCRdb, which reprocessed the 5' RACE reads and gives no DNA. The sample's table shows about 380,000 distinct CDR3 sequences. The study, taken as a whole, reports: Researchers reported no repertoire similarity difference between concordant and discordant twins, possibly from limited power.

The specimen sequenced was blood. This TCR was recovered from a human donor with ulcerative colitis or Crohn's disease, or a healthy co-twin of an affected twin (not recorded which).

CDR3 amino acids: CSASTSGGARAYNEQFF. V gene TRBV20-1 combines with J gene TRBJ2-1; without DNA, the TCRdb call of TRBD2 cannot be checked. CDR3 length: 17 residues. Germline CDR1 is DFQATT and CDR2 is SNEGSKA (reference sequence).